This passage covers 2 T cell receptor beta chains from one sample sequenced in a study of Graves' ophthalmopathy and Graves' hyperthyroidism. TCR beta CDR3 amplification used RNA transcripts. After a first-round RT-PCR with HTBI primers, a second-round multiplex PCR was run. Via MiXCR, TCRdb re-called the multiplex PCR reads, giving one row per CDR3 protein. The top ten clones hold about 45% of a sample with about 240,000 distinct CDR3 sequences, around 45% of them seen once. Input material: peripheral blood. These receptors came from an adult man with Graves' ophthalmopathy.

This clonotype was seen a few times. The V call is TRBV9, the J call TRBJ2-5; 8 bases fit TRBD2. Germline assignment: CDR1 SGDLS and CDR2 YYNGEE. The CDR3 extends over 14 amino acids. Trimming took 3 bases from V and 4 from J; bases not matched to a gene: 5. CDR3 in DNA: TGTGCCAGCAGCGATGGACTAGCAGGAGAGACCCAGTACTTC. It translates to CASSDGLAGETQYF.

In its sample, this clonotype was seen a few times. V usage is TRBV4-1 and J usage is TRBJ2-7; 7 bases line up with TRBD1. The CDR3 is 15 amino acids. Germline CDR1 MGHRA, CDR2 YSYEKL. J was trimmed by 3 bases and V by 3 bases; bases with no gene match: 8. This CDR3 reads CASSQGSTGSYEQYF. The DNA for the CDR3 is TGCGCCAGCAGCCAGGGGTCGACAGGGAGCTACGAGCAGTACTTC.